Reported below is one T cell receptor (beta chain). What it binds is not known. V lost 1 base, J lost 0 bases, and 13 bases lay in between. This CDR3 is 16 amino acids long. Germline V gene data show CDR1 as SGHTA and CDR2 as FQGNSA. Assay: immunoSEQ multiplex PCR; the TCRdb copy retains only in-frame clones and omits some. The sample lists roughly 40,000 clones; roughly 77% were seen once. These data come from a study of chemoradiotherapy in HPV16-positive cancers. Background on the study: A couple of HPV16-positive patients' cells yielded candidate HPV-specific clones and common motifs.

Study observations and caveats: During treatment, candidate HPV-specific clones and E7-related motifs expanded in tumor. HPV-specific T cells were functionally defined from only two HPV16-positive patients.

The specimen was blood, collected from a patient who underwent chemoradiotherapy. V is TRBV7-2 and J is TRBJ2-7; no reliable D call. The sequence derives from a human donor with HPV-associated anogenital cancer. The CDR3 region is CASSLDVGAVSYEQYF. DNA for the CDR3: TGTGCCAGCAGCTTAGACGTCGGAGCAGTCTCCTACGAGCAGTACTTC.